These 29 T cell receptor beta chains came from one sample sequenced in a study of CD8 T cells in Susac syndrome. cDNA came from about 0.46 to 1 ug RNA primed by random hexamers. TCRdb recomputed calls from the immunoSEQ multiplex PCR reads with MiXCR, one row per CDR3 protein. The sample lists 90,000 to 150,000 distinct CDR3 sequences, more than 85% seen once, with roughly 0.088% in the top ten. The specimen was CD4+ T cells from PBMCs. Receptor source: a human donor with multiple sclerosis.

The chain employs TRBV28 and TRBJ1-5; 7 bases line up with TRBD1. Trimming cost V 5 bases and J 6 bases; bases outside gene matches: 10. The CDR3 covers 15 residues. CDR1 and CDR2 (germline): MDHEN, SYDVKM. CDR3 protein: CASSALSQGFQPQHF. The CDR3 DNA reads TGTGCCAGCAGTGCCCTCTCACAGGGGTTTCAGCCCCAGCATTTT.

This chain connects TRBV11-2 to TRBJ2-6; D ambiguous. Germline V gene sequence: CDR1 SGHAT, CDR2 FQNNGV. V lost 6 bases, J lost 4 bases, and 4 bases lay in between. CDR3 length: 12 amino acids. CDR3: CASSQGANVLTF. The CDR3 coding sequence is TGTGCCAGCAGTCAGGGGGCCAACGTCCTGACTTTC.

Concerning this clonotype itself: An end of the junction differs from the germline gene, which may be a read error. The V and J genes are TRBV7-2 and TRBJ1-1, with TRBD1 identical over 9 bases. CDR3 length equals 17 residues. Germline V gene lookup returns CDR1 SGHTA and CDR2 FQGNSA. CDR3 nucleotide sequence: TGTGCCAGCAGCTTAGGGCCCGGCCGGACAGGGGAGAAAAGGCTTTCTTTT. Residues: CASSLGPGRTGEKRLSF.

The V and J genes are TRBV5-4 and TRBJ2-2; tentatively, D is TRBD1 (5 bases). The CDR3 is made up of 17 amino acids. The ends were cut back, 1 base at V and 5 bases at J, with 18 bases in the middle. The germline V gene has CDR1 SGHNT and CDR2 YYREEE (reference sequence). The DNA of the CDR3 is TGTGCCAGCAGCTTGATGGGCTTTGGGGCGAGAACCGGGGAGCTGTTTTTT. Translated, it gives CASSLMGFGARTGELFF.

The genes are TRBV29-1 and TRBJ2-7; a possible D gene is TRBD2 (5 bases). The germline V and J ends were trimmed by 4 bases and 4 bases, with 11 bases remaining between them. CDR3 length: 12 residues. Germline lookup yields CDR1 SQVTM and CDR2 ANQGSEA. The CDR3 region has the DNA TGCAGCGTTGGGTTAGAGGGTTACGAGCAGTACTTC. Translated: CSVGLEGYEQYF.

The chain employs TRBV6-1 and TRBJ1-1; 7 bases align to TRBD1. Trimming cost V 6 bases and J 5 bases; bases outside gene matches: 12. Germline V gene lookup returns CDR1 MNHNS and CDR2 SASEGT. The CDR3 is made up of 15 amino acids. The CDR3 spells CASSLLLQGLTEAFF. CDR3 in DNA: TGTGCCAGCAGCCTTCTATTACAGGGGCTGACTGAAGCTTTCTTT.

The chain couples TRBV6-2 or TRBV6-3 to TRBJ1-1; TRBD1 matches 8 bases. V lost 5 bases and J lost 7; bases outside the gene matches: 6. Germline V gives CDR1 MNHEY, CDR2 SVGEGT. This CDR3 contains 13 residues. The CDR3 DNA follows: TGTGCCAGCAGTGCCGACAGGGGACTTGAAGCTTTCTTT. Encoded protein: CASSADRGLEAFF.

V usage is TRBV4-1 and J usage is TRBJ1-5; D is perhaps TRBD1 (5 bases). Germline lookup yields CDR1 MGHRA and CDR2 YSYEKL. V was shortened by 0 bases and J by 5 bases, with 17 bases between the two germline ends. The CDR3 sequence is 17 residues long. DNA of the CDR3: TGCGCCAGCAGCCAAGAAGTACGGGGACTCAGTTATCAGCCCCAGCATTTT. Translated, it gives CASSQEVRGLSYQPQHF.

The chain uses TRBV6-5 and TRBJ2-7, with TRBD1 identical over 8 bases. The CDR3 totals 14 residues. The V gene end was trimmed by 5 bases and the J gene end by 3 bases; junction bases not matched to a gene: 6. Germline CDR1 reads MNHEY; CDR2 reads SVGAGI. The CDR3, as DNA: TGTGCCAGCAGTGAGACACAGGGGGTCTACGAGCAGTACTTC. This codes for CASSETQGVYEQYF.

This chain connects TRBV14 to TRBJ2-2; D unresolved. V lost 4 bases and J lost 3, with 15 bases in between. The CDR3 has 16 amino acids. In germline, CDR1 is SGHDN, CDR2 FVKESK. The CDR3 region has the DNA TGTGCCAGCAGCCTCCACCACTCAGGAGACACCGGGGAGCTGTTTTTT. It codes for CASSLHHSGDTGELFF.

The rearrangement uses TRBV7-2 and TRBJ2-3; TRBD1 agrees at 9 bases. The ends lost 4 bases at V and 1 base at J; junction bases unmatched: 3. CDR3 size: 15 residues. Per the germline V gene, CDR1 is SGHTA and CDR2 is FQGNSA. In DNA, the CDR3 is TGTGCCAGCAGCTCATGGGACAGGGGCACAGATACGCAGTATTTT. It yields the protein CASSSWDRGTDTQYF.

The chain joins TRBV7-9 to TRBJ1-4; no definite D call. Trimming removed 8 bases at V and 5 bases at J, with 15 bases between. The CDR3 runs to 14 residues. CDR1 and CDR2 from the germline V gene are SEHNR and FQNEAQ (reference sequence). The CDR3 coding sequence is TGTGCCAGCGACTTAAGGGCAGGAAATGAAAAACTGTTTTTT. Its translation: CASDLRAGNEKLFF.

The V call is TRBV3-1, the J call TRBJ1-3; no clear D gene. Per germline, CDR1 LGHDT and CDR2 YNNKEL (reference sequence). V was trimmed by 4 bases and J by 14 bases, leaving 12 bases between them. The CDR3 loop spans 11 amino acids. CDR3 sequence (DNA): TGTGCCAGCAGCCGGGAAACAGCCTTATATTTT. Translated, it gives CASSRETALYF.

The chain has TRBV5-4 and TRBJ1-4; TRBD1 agrees at 10 bases. Germline CDR1 is SGHNT and CDR2 is YYREEE (reference sequence). The length of the CDR3 is 14 residues. The V segment lost 4 bases and the J segment 11 bases; nucleotides outside the gene matches: 8. CDR3 amino acids: CASSPDRGSGKLFF. CDR3 DNA sequence: TGTGCCAGCAGCCCGGACAGGGGGTCAGGGAAACTGTTTTTT.

The gene calls are TRBV12-3 or TRBV12-4 and TRBJ1-4, with TRBD1 matching 7 bases. V gave up 3 bases and J gave up 5 bases; unmatched junction bases: 12. This CDR3 is built from 17 residues. This CDR3 is CASSFANYRGGNEKLFF. The CDR3 region has the DNA TGTGCCAGCAGTTTTGCAAACTACAGGGGAGGAAATGAAAAACTGTTTTTT.

The gene calls are TRBV7-2 and TRBJ2-5, with D unclear. Trimming pared 1 base from V and 1 base from J, leaving 10 bases between. The germline CDR1 and CDR2 sequences are SGHTA and FQGNSA. This CDR3 contains 15 residues. The CDR3 is CASSLVSQTQETQYF. CDR3 nucleotides: TGTGCCAGCAGCTTAGTGTCTCAGACCCAAGAGACCCAGTACTTC.

The J gene is TRBJ1-2, the V gene TRBV6-5; D uncertain. This CDR3 comprises 14 residues. V lost 7 bases and J 2 bases, leaving 14 bases between the germline ends. The germline gives CDR1 MNHEY, CDR2 SVGAGI. CDR3 in amino acids: CASTYDPGNYGYTF. DNA for the CDR3: TGTGCCAGCACCTACGATCCGGGGAACTATGGCTACACCTTC.

The CDR3 DNA reads as TGTGCCAGCAGCGTAGGGGTAGGGGACCAAGAGACCCAGTACTTC. Its translation: CASSVGVGDQETQYF. The gene calls are TRBV9 and TRBJ2-5, with D tentatively TRBD1 (5 bases). Trimming removed 0 bases from V and 0 bases from J, with 9 bases in between. CDR1 and CDR2 from the germline V gene are SGDLS and YYNGEE. CDR3 length: 15 amino acids.

The CDR3 region has the DNA TGTGCCAGCAGCTCCTCCGGGACAGGGGGCAACTATGGCTACACCTTC. Translation gives CASSSSGTGGNYGYTF. The J gene is TRBJ1-2, the V gene TRBV5-4; 12 nucleotides match TRBD1. Germline V gene sequence: CDR1 SGHNT, CDR2 YYREEE (reference sequence). Germline trimming cut 3 bases from V and 2 bases from J; bases unmatched to any gene: 5. The CDR3 length is 16 residues.

The J gene is TRBJ2-6, the V gene TRBV6-5; D tentatively reads TRBD1 or TRBD2 (5 bases each). The V gene lost 2 bases and the J gene lost 4 bases, with 15 bases spanning the gap. Germline V gives CDR1 MNHEY, CDR2 SVGAGI. The CDR3 is made up of 17 amino acids. In nucleotides, the CDR3 is TGTGCCAGCAGTTACCCACGGGCAGGGACGGGGGCCAACGTCCTGACTTTC. Protein product: CASSYPRAGTGANVLTF.

The V and J genes are TRBV5-1 and TRBJ2-3, with D maybe TRBD1 (6 bases). Trimming shortened V by 4 bases and J by 2 bases, and 14 bases separated the two germline ends. Germline assignment: CDR1 SGHRS and CDR2 YFSETQ. This CDR3 is built from 15 residues. Here the CDR3 reads CASSIVQGHTDTQYF. CDR3 sequence (DNA): TGCGCCAGCAGCATCGTCCAGGGGCACACAGATACGCAGTATTTT. Supplemented by reference TRBV5-1 and TRBJ2-3, the full variable domain reads KAGVTQTPRYLIKTRGQQVTLSCSPISGHRSVSWYQQTPGQGLQFLFEYFSETQRNKGNFPGRFSGRQFSNSRSEMNVSTLELGDSALYLCASSIVQGHTDTQYFGPGTRLTVL.

The genes are TRBV20-1 and TRBJ1-5; the match to TRBD1 covers 8 bases. The CDR3 consists of 13 residues. Unmatched junction bases numbered 4, after V lost 5 bases and J lost 4 bases. Germline V gene lookup returns CDR1 DFQATT and CDR2 SNEGSKA (reference sequence). The CDR3 sequence: CSAGDRRNQPQHF. For the CDR3, the DNA is TGCAGTGCTGGGGACAGGAGGAATCAGCCCCAGCATTTT.

Remarks on this clonotype: The junction differs from germline at one of its ends, possibly a read error. This chain links TRBV2 with TRBJ1-3, with D possibly matching TRBD1 (5 bases). CDR1 and CDR2 (germline): SNHLY, FYNNEI. The CDR3 contains 14 residues. DNA of the CDR3: TGTGCCAGCGAGGGGAGAGGCTCTGGAAACATCATATATTTT. Protein product: CASEGRGSGNIIYF.

The CDR3 loop is CAWSEMGVLYGYTF. In DNA, the CDR3 is TGTGCCTGGAGTGAGATGGGGGTCCTCTATGGCTACACCTTC. This chain uses TRBV30 with TRBJ1-2; D is possibly TRBD1 (5 bases). V was clipped by 1 base and J by 4 bases, with 13 bases between them. The CDR3 length is 14 residues. Germline V gene sequence: CDR1 GTSNPN, CDR2 SVGIG (reference sequence).

The J gene is TRBJ2-3, the V gene TRBV15; 15 bases map to TRBD2. The trim removed 2 bases at V and 5 bases at J, leaving 5 bases unmatched. The length of the CDR3 is 17 residues. CDR1 is LNHNV, CDR2 YYDKDF, per germline (reference sequence). Written as DNA, the CDR3 is TGTGCCACCAGCAGAAGGACTAGCGGGGGGGCCATAGATACGCAGTATTTT. It translates to CATSRRTSGGAIDTQYF.

This chain joins TRBV29-1 and TRBJ2-1; a weak D match, TRBD2 (5 bases). Per the germline V gene, CDR1 is SQVTM and CDR2 is ANQGSEA. Trimming cost V 6 bases and J 8 bases, with 14 bases left between them. CDR3 length: 12 residues. CDR3 bases: TGCAGCGTCGGATCCGGGGTATATGAGCAGTTCTTC. It yields the protein CSVGSGVYEQFF.

This chain joins TRBV3-1 and TRBJ2-3; D remains ambiguous. The CDR3 sequence is 12 residues long. Trimming removed 0 bases from V and 10 bases from J, with 8 bases in between. From germline, CDR1 is LGHDT and CDR2 YNNKEL (reference sequence). The CDR3 here is CASSQDMKSQYF. DNA of the CDR3: TGTGCCAGCAGCCAAGATATGAAGTCGCAGTATTTT.

This clonotype has a single count. The chain combines TRBV20-1 with TRBJ2-7; 9 bases are a match to TRBD1. Trimming at V came to 6 bases and at J to 5 bases, leaving 8 bases not matched to a gene. Per the germline V gene, CDR1 is DFQATT and CDR2 is SNEGSKA (reference sequence). This CDR3 contains 13 residues. CDR3 region: CSASEGQGDEQYF. CDR3 in DNA: TGCAGTGCCTCAGAGGGACAGGGTGACGAGCAGTACTTC.

The rearrangement uses TRBV4-2 and TRBJ2-3, with 8 bases fitting TRBD2. This CDR3 comprises 17 residues. The V and J ends lost 1 base and 5 bases, in that order; junction bases with no gene match: 11. Looked up from germline, CDR1 is LGHNA and CDR2 is YNFKEQ. CDR3 amino acids: CASSQAFAAGGGDTQYF. The CDR3 nucleotides read TGTGCCAGCAGCCAAGCATTCGCTGCGGGGGGAGGAGATACGCAGTATTTT.